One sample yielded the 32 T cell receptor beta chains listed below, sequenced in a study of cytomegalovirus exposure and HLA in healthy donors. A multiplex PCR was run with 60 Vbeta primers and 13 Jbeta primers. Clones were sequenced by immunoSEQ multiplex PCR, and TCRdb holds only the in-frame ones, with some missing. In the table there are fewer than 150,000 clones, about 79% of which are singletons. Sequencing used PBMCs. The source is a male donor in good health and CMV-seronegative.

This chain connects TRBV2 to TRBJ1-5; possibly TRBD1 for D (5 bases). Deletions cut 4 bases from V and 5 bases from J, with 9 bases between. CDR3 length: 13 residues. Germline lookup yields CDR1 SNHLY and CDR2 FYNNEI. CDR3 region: CASSVSRDQPQHF. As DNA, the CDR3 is TGTGCCAGCAGTGTGTCCAGGGATCAGCCCCAGCATTTT.

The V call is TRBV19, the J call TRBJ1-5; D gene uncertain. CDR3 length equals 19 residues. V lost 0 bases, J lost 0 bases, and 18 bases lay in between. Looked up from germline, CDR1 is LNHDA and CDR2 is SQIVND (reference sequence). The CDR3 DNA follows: TGTGCCAGTAGTATAGATTTCGCCCGGAGCACCTATAGCAATCAGCCCCAGCATTTT. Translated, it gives CASSIDFARSTYSNQPQHF. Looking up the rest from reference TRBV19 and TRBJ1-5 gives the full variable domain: DGGITQSPKYLFRKEGQNVTLSCEQNLNHDAMYWYRQDPGQGLRLIYYSQIVNDFQKGDIAEGYSVSREKKESFPLTVTSAQKNPTAFYLCASSIDFARSTYSNQPQHFGDGTRLSIL.

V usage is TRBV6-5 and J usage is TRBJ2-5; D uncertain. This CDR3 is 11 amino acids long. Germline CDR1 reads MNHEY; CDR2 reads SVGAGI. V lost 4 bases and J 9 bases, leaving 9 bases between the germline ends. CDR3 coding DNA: TGTGCCAGCAGTTCGGGTTGGGCCCAGTACTTC. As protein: CASSSGWAQYF.

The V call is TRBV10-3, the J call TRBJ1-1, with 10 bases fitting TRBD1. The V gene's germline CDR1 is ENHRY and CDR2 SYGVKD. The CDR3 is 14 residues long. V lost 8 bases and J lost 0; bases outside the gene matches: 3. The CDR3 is CAISGQGVNTEAFF. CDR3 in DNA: TGTGCCATCTCTGGACAGGGGGTGAACACTGAAGCTTTCTTT.

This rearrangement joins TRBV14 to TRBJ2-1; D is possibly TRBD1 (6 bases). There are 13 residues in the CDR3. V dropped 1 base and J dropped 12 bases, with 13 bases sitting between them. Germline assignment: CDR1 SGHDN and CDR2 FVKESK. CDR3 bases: TGTGCCAGCAGCCAAGGCCTGGGGGCACGGCAGTTCTTC. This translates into CASSQGLGARQFF.

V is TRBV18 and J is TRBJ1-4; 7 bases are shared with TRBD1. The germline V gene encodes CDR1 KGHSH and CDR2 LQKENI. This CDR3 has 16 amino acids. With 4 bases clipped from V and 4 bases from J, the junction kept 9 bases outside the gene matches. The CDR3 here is CASSLDRVWDNEKLFF. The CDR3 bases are TGTGCCAGCTCACTCGACAGGGTTTGGGATAATGAAAAACTGTTTTTT.

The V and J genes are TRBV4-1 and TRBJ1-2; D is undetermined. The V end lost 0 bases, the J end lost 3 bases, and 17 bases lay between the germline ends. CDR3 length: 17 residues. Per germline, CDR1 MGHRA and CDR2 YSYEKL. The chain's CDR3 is CASSQDYPAPRDYGYTF. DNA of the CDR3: TGCGCCAGCAGCCAAGATTATCCGGCCCCCCGGGACTATGGCTACACCTTC.

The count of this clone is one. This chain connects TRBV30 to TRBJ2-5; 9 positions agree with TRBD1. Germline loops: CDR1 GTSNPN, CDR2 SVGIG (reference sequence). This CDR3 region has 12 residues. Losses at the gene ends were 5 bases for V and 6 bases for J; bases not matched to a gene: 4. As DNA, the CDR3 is TGTGCCTGGGACAGGGGGGGGAAGACCCAGTACTTC. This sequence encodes CAWDRGGKTQYF.

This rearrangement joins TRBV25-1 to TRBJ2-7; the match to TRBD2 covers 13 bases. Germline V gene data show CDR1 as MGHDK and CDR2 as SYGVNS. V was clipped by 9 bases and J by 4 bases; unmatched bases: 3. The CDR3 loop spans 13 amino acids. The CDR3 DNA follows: TGTGCCAGTTCACTAGCGGGAGGGTACGAGCAGTACTTC. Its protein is CASSLAGGYEQYF.

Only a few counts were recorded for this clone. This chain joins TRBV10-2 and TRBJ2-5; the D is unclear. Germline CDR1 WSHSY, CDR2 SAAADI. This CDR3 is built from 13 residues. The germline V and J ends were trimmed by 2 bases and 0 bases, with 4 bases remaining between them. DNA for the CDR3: TGCGCCAGCAGTGAGCGGTACCAAGAGACCCAGTACTTC. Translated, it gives CASSERYQETQYF.

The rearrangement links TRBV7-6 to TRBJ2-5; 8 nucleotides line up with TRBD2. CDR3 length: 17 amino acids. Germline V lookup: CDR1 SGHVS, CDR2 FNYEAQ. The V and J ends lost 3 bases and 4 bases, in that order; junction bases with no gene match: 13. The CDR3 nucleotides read TGTGCCAGCAGCTTTTGGGCGAGCGGGGGTATCGGAGAGACCCAGTACTTC. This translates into CASSFWASGGIGETQYF.

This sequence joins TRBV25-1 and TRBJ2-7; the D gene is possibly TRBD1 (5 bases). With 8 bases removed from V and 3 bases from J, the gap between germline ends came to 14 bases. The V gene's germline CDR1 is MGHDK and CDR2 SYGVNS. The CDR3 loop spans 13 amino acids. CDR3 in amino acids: CASARAGYYEQYF. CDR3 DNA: TGTGCCAGCGCTAGAGCAGGGTACTACGAGCAGTACTTC.

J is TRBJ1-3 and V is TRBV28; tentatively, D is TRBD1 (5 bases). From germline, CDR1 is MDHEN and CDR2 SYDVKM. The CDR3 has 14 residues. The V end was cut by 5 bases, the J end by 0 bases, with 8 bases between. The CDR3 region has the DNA TGTGCCAGCAGTCTCGGGGGCTCTGGAAACACCATATATTTT. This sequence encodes CASSLGGSGNTIYF.

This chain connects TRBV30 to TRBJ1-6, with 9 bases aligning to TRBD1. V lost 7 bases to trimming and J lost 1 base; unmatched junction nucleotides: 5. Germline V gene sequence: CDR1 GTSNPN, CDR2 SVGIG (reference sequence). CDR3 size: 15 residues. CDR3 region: CASPGQGSYNSPLHF. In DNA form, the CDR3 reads TGTGCCTCCCCGGGACAGGGTTCCTATAATTCACCCCTCCACTTT.

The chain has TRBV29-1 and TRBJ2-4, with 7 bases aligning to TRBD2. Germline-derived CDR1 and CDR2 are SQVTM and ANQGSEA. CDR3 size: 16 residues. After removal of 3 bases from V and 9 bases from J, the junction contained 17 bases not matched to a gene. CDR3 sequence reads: CSVEGEGRDPKAIQYF. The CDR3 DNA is TGCAGCGTTGAGGGGGAGGGCAGGGACCCCAAAGCCATTCAGTACTTC.

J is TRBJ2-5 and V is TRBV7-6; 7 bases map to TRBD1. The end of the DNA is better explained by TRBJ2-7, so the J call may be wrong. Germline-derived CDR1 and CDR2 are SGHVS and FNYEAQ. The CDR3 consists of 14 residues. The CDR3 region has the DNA TGTGCCAGCAGCGACCGGGACAGACACTACGAGCAGTACTTC. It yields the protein CASSDRDRHYEQYF.

The CDR3 is CASSLSSVAKNIQYF. CDR3 sequence (DNA): TGTGCCAGCAGCTTAAGTTCGGTAGCCAAAAACATTCAGTACTTC. This chain uses TRBV7-2 with TRBJ2-4; D gene unclear. The CDR3 covers 15 residues. V was cut by 2 bases and J by 0 bases, with 8 bases left in between. Germline V gene lookup returns CDR1 SGHTA and CDR2 FQGNSA.

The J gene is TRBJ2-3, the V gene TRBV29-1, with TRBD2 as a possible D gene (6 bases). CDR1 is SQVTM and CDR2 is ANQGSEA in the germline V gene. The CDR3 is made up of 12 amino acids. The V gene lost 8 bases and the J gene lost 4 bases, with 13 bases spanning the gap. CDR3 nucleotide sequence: TGCAGCCCAACGCGGGGCCCAGATACGCAGTATTTT. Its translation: CSPTRGPDTQYF.

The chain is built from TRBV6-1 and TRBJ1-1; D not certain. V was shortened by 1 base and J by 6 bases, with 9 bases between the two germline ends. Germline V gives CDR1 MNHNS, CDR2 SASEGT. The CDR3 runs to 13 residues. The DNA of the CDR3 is TGTGCCAGCAGTGAAGTCGCAGGATCTGAAGCTTTCTTT. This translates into CASSEVAGSEAFF.

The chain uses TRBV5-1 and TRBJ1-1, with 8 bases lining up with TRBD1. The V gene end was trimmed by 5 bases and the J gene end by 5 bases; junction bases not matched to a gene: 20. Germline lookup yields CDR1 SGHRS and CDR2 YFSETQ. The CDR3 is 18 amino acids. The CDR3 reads CASSFITGGGGAGTEAFF. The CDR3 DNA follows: TGCGCCAGCAGTTTTATCACAGGGGGAGGTGGTGCGGGGACTGAAGCTTTCTTT.

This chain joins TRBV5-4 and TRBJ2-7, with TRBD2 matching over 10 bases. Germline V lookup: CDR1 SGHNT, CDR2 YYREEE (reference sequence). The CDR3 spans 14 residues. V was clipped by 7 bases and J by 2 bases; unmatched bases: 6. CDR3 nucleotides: TGTGCCAGCCAAAGAGCGGGAGGGGCCTACGAGCAGTACTTC. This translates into CASQRAGGAYEQYF.

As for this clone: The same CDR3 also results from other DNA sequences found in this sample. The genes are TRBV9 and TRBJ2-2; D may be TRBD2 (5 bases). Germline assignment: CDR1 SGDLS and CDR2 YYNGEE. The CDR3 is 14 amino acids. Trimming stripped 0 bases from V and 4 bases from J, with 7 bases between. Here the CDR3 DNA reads TGTGCCAGCAGCGTAGACCGGGGCACCGGGGAGCTGTTTTTT. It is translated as CASSVDRGTGELFF.

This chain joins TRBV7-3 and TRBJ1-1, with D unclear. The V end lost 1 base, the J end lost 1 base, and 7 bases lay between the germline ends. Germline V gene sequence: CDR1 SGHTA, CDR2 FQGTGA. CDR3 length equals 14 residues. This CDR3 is CASSLMSQNTEAFF. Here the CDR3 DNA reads TGTGCCAGCAGCTTAATGAGCCAGAACACTGAAGCTTTCTTT.

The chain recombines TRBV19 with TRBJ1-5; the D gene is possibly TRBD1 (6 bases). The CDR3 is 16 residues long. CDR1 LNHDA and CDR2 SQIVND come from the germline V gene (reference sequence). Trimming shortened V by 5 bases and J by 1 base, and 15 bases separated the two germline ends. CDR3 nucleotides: TGTGCCAGTAGTGGGGCAGGGGTACGAAGCAATCAGCCCCAGCATTTT. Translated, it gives CASSGAGVRSNQPQHF.

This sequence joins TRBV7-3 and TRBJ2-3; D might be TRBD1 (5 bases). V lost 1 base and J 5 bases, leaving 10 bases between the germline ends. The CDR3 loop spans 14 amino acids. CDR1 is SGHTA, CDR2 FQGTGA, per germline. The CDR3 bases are TGTGCCAGCAGCTTAAGCCCAAGGGGAGATACGCAGTATTTT. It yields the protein CASSLSPRGDTQYF.

The CDR3 reads CASSFTGTGDLETQYF. The CDR3, as DNA: TGCGCCAGCAGCTTTACCGGGACAGGGGATTTAGAGACCCAGTACTTC. This chain uses TRBV5-1 with TRBJ2-5, with 10 bases that match TRBD1. J was trimmed by 4 bases and V by 2 bases; bases with no gene match: 8. The CDR3 spans 16 residues. The germline gives CDR1 SGHRS, CDR2 YFSETQ. The variable domain in full, with the rest retrieved from reference TRBV5-1 and TRBJ2-5, is KAGVTQTPRYLIKTRGQQVTLSCSPISGHRSVSWYQQTPGQGLQFLFEYFSETQRNKGNFPGRFSGRQFSNSRSEMNVSTLELGDSALYLCASSFTGTGDLETQYFGPGTRLLVL.

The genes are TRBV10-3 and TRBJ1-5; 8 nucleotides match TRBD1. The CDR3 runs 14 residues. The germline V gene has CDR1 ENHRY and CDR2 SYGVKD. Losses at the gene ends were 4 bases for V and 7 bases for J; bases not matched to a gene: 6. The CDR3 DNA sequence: TGTGCCATCAGTGGGGTGGACAGGGACCAGCCCCAGCATTTT. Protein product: CAISGVDRDQPQHF.

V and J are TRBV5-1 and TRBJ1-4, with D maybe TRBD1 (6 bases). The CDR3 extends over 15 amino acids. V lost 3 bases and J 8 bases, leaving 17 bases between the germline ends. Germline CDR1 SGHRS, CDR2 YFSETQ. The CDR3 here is CASSSSLQGGEKLFF. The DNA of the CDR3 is TGCGCCAGCAGCTCGTCTTTACAGGGAGGGGAAAAACTGTTTTTT.

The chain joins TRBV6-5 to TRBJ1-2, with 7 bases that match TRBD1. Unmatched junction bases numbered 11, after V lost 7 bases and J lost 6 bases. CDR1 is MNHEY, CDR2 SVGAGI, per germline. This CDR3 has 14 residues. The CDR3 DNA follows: TGTGCCAGCATTCAAAACAGGGGTCAGGATGGCTACACCTTC. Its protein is CASIQNRGQDGYTF.

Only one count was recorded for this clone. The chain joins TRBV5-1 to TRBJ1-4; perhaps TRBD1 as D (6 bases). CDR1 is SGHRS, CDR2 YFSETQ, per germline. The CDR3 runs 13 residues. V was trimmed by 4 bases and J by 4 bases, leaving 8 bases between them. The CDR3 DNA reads TGCGCCAGCAGCGGGGGCCTTAATGAAAAACTGTTTTTT. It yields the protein CASSGGLNEKLFF.

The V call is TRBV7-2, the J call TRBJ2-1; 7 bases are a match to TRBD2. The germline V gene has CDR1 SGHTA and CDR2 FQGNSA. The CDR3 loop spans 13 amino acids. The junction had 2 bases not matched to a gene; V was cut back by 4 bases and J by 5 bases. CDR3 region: CASSWGGDNEQFF. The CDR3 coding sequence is TGTGCCAGCAGCTGGGGGGGGGACAATGAGCAGTTCTTC.

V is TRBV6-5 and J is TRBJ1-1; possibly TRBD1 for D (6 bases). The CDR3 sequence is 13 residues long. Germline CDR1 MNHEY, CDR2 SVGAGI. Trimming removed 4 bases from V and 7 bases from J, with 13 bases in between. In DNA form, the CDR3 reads TGTGCCAGCAGTTTGGGACACCGATATGAAGCTTTCTTT. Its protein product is CASSLGHRYEAFF.